The sequence of this TCR beta chain was determined in a study of shared clonotypes between healthy human individuals. The germline V and J ends were trimmed by 0 bases and 5 bases, with 14 bases remaining between them. The CDR3 has 15 residues. Germline V gives CDR1 SGDLS, CDR2 YYNGEE. The study separated CD4+ cells into CD45RA+ naive and CD45RA-negative memory subsets. Sequencing was performed with immunoSEQ multiplex PCR; in TCRdb, only in-frame clones are kept and a portion is missing. Here the sample spans millions of clones, about 92% being singletons. Findings and limits, study-wide: Unshared clonotypes carried lower generation probabilities than those common to all four donors. The sole specimen, blood, was sampled, and tissue repertoires likely differ.

As concerns this clone: What it binds is not known.

The chain is built from TRBV9 and TRBJ2-5, with TRBD2 as a possible D gene (5 bases). The sample comprised naive CD4+ T cells sorted from blood. The subset denotes: CD45RA+ positively selected. The receptor comes from a man younger than 30 in good health. CDR3 in DNA: TGTGCCAGCAGCGTAGATGGGGAGCTTTTTGAGACCCAGTACTTC. Translation: CASSVDGELFETQYF.